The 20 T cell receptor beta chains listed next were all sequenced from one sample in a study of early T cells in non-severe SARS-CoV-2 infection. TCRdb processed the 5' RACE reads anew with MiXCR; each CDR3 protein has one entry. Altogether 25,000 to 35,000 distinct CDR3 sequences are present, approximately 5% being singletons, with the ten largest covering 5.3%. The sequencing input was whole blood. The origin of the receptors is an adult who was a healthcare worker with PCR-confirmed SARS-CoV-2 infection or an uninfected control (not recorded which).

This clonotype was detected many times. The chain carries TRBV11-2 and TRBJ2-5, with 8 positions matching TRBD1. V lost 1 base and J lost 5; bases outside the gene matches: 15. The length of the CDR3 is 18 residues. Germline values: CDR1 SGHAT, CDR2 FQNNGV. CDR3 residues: CASSLGRTQGAETETQYF. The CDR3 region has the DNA TGTGCCAGCAGCTTAGGAAGGACCCAGGGGGCAGAAACGGAGACCCAGTACTTC.

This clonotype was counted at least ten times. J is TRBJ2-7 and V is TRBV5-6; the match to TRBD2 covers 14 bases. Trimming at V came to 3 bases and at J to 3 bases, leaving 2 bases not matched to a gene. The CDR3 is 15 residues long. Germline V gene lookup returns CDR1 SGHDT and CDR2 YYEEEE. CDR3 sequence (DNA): TGTGCCAGCAGCTGGGGGACTAGCGGGAGCTACGAGCAGTACTTC. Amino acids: CASSWGTSGSYEQYF.

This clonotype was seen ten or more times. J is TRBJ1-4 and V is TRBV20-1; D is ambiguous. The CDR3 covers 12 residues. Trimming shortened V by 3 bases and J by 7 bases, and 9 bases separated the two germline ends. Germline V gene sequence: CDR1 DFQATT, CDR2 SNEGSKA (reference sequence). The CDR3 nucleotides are TGCAGTGCTAGGATGGGAATTGAAAAACTGTTTTTT. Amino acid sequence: CSARMGIEKLFF.

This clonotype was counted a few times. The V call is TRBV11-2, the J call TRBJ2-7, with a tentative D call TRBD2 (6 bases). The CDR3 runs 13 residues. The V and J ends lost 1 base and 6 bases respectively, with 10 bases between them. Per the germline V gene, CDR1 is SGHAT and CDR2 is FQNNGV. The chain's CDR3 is CASSLATSFEQYF. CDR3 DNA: TGTGCCAGCAGCTTAGCTACTAGCTTCGAGCAGTACTTC.

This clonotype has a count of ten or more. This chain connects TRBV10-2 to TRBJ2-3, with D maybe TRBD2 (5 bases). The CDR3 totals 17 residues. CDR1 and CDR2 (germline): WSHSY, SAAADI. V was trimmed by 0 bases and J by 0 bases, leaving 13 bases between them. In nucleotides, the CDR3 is TGCGCCAGCAGTGAGTCGACGGCGGGTGGAAGCACAGATACGCAGTATTTT. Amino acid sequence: CASSESTAGGSTDTQYF.

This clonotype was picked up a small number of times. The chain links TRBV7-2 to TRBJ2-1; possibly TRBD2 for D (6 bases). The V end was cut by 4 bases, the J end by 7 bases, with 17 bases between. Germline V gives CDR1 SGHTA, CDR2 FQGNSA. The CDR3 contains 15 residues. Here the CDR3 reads CASSWGVGWWNEQFF. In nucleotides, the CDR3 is TGTGCCAGCAGCTGGGGGGTAGGTTGGTGGAATGAGCAGTTCTTC.

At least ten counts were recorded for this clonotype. The CDR3 nucleotides read TGCAGTGCTAGAGGTGTCAGCGGGATCAATGAGCAGTTCTTC. Translation: CSARGVSGINEQFF. The chain employs TRBV20-1 and TRBJ2-1; 7 bases are shared with TRBD2. V lost 1 base to trimming and J lost 6 bases; unmatched junction nucleotides: 6. Germline values: CDR1 DFQATT, CDR2 SNEGSKA (reference sequence). The CDR3 has 14 amino acids.

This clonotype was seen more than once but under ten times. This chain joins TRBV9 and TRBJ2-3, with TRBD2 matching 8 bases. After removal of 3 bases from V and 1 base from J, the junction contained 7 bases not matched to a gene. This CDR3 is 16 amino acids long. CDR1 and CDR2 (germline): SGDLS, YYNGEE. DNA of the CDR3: TGTGCCAGCAGCGATAACCCGGGACTAGGCACAGATACGCAGTATTTT. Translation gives CASSDNPGLGTDTQYF.

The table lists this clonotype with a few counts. CDR3 sequence: CASSLGYGSNEKLFF. In nucleotides, the CDR3 is TGTGCCAGCAGCTTAGGCTACGGCTCTAATGAAAAACTGTTTTTT. The gene calls are TRBV7-9 and TRBJ1-4; unclear D gene. The length of the CDR3 is 15 residues. The V gene's germline CDR1 is SEHNR and CDR2 FQNEAQ (reference sequence). The ends were cut back, 1 base at V and 3 bases at J, with 9 bases in the middle.

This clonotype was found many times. The CDR3 coding sequence is TGTGCCAGGCAATCCGGGACAGGCTCTGGAAACACCATATATTTT. Its translation: CARQSGTGSGNTIYF. The chain recombines TRBV6-5 with TRBJ1-3; 8 bases are a match to TRBD1. Trimming cost V 9 bases and J 0 bases; bases outside gene matches: 7. The length of the CDR3 is 15 residues. Germline CDR1 and CDR2: MNHEY and SVGAGI.

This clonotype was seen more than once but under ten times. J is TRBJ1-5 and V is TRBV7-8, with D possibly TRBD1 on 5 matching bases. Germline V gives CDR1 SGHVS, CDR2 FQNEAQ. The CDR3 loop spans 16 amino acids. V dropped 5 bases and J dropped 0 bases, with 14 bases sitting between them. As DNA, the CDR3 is TGTGCCAGCAGCGGCGGGGGGAAAAATAGCAATCAGCCCCAGCATTTT. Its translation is CASSGGGKNSNQPQHF.

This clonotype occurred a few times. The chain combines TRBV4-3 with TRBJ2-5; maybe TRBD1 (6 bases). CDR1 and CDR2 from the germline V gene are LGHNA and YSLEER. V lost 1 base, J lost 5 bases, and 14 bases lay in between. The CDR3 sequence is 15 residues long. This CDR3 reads CASSQGGLRGETQYF. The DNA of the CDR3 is TGCGCCAGCAGCCAAGGAGGGCTTAGGGGGGAGACCCAGTACTTC.

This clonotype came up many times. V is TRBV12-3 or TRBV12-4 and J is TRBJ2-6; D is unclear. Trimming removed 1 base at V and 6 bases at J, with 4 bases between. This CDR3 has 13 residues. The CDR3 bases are TGTGCCAGCAGTTTAGTTGCGGCCAACGTCCTGACTTTC. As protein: CASSLVAANVLTF.

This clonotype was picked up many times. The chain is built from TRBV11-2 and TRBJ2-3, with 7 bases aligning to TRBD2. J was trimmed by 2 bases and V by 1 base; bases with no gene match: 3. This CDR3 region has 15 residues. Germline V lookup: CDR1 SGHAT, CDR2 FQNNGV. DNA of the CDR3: TGTGCCAGCAGCTTAGGCGGGAGACCCACAGATACGCAGTATTTT. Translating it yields CASSLGGRPTDTQYF.

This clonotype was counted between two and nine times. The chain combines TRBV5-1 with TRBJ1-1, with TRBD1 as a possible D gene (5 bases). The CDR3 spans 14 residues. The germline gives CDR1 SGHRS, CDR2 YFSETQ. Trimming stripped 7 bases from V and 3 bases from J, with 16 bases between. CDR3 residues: CASSSVGRDTEAFF. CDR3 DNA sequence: TGCGCCAGCTCCTCCGTGGGGCGCGACACTGAAGCTTTCTTT. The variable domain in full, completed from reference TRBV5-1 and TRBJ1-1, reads KAGVTQTPRYLIKTRGQQVTLSCSPISGHRSVSWYQQTPGQGLQFLFEYFSETQRNKGNFPGRFSGRQFSNSRSEMNVSTLELGDSALYLCASSSVGRDTEAFFGQGTRLTVV.

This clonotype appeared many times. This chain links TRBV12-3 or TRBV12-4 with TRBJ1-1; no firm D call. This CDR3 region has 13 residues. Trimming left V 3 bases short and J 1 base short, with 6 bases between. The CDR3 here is CASSLVGNTEAFF. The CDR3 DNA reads TGTGCCAGCAGTTTGGTAGGGAACACTGAAGCTTTCTTT.

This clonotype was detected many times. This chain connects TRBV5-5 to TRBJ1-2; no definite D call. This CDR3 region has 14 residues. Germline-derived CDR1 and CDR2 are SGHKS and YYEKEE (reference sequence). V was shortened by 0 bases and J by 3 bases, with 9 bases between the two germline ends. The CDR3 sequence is CASSLVPGDYGYTF. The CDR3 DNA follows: TGTGCCAGCAGCTTGGTTCCAGGAGACTATGGCTACACCTTC.

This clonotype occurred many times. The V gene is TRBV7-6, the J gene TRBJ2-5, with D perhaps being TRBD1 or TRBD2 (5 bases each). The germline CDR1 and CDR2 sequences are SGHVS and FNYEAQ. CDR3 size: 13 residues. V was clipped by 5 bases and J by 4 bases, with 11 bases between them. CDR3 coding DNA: TGTGCCAGCAGCCGGGGACCGGTAGAGACCCAGTACTTC. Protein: CASSRGPVETQYF.

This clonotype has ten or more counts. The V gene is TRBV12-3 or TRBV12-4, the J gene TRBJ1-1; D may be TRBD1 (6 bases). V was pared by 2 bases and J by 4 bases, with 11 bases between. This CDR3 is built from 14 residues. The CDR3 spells CASSLLGASTEAFF. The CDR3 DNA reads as TGTGCCAGCAGTTTATTGGGGGCGAGCACTGAAGCTTTCTTT.

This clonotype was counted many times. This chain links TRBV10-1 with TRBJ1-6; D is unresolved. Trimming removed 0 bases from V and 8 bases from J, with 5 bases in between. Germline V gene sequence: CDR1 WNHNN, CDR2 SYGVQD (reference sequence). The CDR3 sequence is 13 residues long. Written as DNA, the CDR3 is TGCGCCAGCAGTGAGTCGGCGTATTCACCCCTCCACTTT. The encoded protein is CASSESAYSPLHF.